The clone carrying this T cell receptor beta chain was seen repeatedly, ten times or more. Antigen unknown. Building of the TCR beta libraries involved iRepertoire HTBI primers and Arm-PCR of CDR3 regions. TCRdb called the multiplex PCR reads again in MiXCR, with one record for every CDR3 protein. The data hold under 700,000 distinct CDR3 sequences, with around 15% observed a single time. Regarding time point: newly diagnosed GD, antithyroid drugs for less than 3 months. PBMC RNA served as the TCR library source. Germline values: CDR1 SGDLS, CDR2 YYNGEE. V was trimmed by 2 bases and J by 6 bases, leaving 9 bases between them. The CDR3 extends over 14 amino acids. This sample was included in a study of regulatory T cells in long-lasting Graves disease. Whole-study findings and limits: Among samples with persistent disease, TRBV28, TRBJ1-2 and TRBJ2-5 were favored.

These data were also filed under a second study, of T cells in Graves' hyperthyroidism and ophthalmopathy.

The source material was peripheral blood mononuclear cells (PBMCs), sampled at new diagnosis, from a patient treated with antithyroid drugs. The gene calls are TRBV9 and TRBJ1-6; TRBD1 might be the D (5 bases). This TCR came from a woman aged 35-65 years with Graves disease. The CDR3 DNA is TGTGCCAGCAGCGTTGGGGACCGTAATTCACCCCTCCACTTT. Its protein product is CASSVGDRNSPLHF.